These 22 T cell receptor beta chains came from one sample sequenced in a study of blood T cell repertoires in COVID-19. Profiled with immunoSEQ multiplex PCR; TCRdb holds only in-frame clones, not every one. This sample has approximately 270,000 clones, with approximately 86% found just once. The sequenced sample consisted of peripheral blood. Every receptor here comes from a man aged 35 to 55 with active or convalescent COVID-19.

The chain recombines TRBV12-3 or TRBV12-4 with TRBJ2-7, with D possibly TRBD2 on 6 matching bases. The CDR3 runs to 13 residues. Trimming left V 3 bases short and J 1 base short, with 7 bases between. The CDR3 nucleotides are TGTGCCAGCAGTTTGCGGGATTCCTACGAGCAGTACTTC. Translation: CASSLRDSYEQYF.

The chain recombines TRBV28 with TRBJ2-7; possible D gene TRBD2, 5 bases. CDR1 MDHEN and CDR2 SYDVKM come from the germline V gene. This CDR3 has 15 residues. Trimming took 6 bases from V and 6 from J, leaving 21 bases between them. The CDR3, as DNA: TGTGCCAGCAGCCCTGCTCCCACGAGGGTGGGCGAGCAGTACTTC. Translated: CASSPAPTRVGEQYF.

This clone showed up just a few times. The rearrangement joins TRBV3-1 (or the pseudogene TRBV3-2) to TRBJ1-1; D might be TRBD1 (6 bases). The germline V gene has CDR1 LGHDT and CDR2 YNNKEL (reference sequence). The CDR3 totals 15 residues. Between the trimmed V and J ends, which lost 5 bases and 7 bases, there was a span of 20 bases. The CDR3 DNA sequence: TGTGCCAGCAGCTCGCCCTTCGGGGGGCAAATTGAAGCTTTCTTT. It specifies CASSSPFGGQIEAFF.

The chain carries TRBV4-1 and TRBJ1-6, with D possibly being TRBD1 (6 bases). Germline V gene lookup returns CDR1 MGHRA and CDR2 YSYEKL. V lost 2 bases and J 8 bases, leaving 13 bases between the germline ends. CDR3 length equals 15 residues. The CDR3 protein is CASSQYRERDSPLHF. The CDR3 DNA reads TGCGCCAGCAGCCAATACAGGGAAAGAGATTCACCCCTCCACTTT.

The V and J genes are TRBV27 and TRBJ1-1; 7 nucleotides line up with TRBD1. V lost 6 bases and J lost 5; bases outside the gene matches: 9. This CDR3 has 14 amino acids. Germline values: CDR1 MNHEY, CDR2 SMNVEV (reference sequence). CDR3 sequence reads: CASSQDRDLTEAFF. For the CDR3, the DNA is TGTGCCAGCAGCCAAGACAGGGATCTTACTGAAGCTTTCTTT.

CDR3 region: CASSSSSGLQETQYF. CDR3 nucleotide sequence: TGTGCCAGCAGCAGTTCTAGCGGGTTGCAAGAGACCCAGTACTTC. The genes are TRBV9 and TRBJ2-5; 8 nucleotides align to TRBD2. With 4 bases clipped from V and 2 bases from J, the junction kept 7 bases outside the gene matches. CDR1 SGDLS and CDR2 YYNGEE come from the germline V gene. This CDR3 has 15 amino acids.

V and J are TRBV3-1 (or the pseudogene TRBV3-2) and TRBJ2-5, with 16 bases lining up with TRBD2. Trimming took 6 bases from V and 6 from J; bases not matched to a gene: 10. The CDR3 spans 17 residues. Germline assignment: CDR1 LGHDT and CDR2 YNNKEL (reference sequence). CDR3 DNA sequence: TGTGCCAGCAGACAGCATGGGACTAGCGGGGGGGCTAAGACCCAGTACTTC. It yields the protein CASRQHGTSGGAKTQYF.

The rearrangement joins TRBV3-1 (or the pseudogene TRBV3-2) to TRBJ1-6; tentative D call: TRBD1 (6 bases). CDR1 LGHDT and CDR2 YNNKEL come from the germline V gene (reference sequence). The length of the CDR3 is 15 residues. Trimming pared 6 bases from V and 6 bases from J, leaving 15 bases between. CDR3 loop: CASRTYGQINSPLHF. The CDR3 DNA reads TGTGCCAGCAGAACCTATGGACAGATTAATTCACCCCTCCACTTT.

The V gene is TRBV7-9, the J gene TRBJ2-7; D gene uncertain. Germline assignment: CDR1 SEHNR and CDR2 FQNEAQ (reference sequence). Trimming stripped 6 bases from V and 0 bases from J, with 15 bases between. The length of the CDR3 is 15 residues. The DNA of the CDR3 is TGTGCCAGCAGTCCCAAGCTAGGTACCTCCTACGAGCAGTACTTC. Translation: CASSPKLGTSYEQYF. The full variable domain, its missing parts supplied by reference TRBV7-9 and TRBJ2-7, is DTGVSQNPRHKITKRGQNVTFRCDPISEHNRLYWYRQTLGQGPEFLTYFQNEAQLEKSRLLSDRFSAERPKGSFSTLEIQRTEQGDSAMYLCASSPKLGTSYEQYFGPGTRLTVT.

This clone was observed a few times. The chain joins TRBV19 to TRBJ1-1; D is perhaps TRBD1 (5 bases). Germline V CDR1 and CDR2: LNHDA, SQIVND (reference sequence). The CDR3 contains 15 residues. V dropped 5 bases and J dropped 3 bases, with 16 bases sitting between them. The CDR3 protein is CASSPSQQVYTEAFF. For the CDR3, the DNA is TGTGCCAGTAGTCCGTCCCAACAGGTCTACACTGAAGCTTTCTTT.

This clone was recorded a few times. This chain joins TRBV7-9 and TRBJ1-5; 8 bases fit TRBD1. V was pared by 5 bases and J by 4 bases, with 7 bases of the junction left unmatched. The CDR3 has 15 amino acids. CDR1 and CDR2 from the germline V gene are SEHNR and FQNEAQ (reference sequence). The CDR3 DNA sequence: TGTGCCAGCAGCGTGACAGGGGAGAATAATCAGCCCCAGCATTTT. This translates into CASSVTGENNQPQHF.

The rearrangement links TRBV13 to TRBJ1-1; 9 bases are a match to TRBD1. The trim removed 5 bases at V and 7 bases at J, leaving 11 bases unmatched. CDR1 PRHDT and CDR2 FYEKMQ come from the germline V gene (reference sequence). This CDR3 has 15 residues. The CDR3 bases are TGTGCCAGCAGCCCCCGGGACAGGGCTTTTTTTGAAGCTTTCTTT. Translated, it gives CASSPRDRAFFEAFF. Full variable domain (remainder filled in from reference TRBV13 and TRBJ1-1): AAGVIQSPRHLIKEKRETATLKCYPIPRHDTVYWYQQGPGQDPQFLISFYEKMQSDKGSIPDRFSAQQFSDYHSELNMSSLELGDSALYFCASSPRDRAFFEAFFGQGTRLTVV.

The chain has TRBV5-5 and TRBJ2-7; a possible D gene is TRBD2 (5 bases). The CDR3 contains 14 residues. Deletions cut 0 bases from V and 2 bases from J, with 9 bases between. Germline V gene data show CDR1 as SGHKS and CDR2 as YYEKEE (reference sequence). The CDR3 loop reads CASSLAGLPYEQYF. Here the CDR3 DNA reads TGTGCCAGCAGCTTGGCGGGGTTGCCCTACGAGCAGTACTTC.

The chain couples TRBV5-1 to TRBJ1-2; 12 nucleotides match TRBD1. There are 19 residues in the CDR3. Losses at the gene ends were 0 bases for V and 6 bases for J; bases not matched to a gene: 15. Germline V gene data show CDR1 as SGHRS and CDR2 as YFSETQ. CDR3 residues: CASSLVSTGTGGVGDGYTF. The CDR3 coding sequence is TGCGCCAGCAGCTTGGTTTCAACCGGGACAGGGGGCGTAGGGGATGGCTACACCTTC.

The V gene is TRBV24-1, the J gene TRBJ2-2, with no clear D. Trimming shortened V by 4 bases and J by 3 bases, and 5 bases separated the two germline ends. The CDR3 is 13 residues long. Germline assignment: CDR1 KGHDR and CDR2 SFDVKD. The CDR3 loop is CATSELDTGELFF. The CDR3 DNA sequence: TGTGCCACCAGTGAATTAGACACCGGGGAGCTGTTTTTT.

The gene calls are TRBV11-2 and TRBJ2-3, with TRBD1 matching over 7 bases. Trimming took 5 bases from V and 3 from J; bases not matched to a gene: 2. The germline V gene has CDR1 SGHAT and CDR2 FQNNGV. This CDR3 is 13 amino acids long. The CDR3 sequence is CASSTQGTDTQYF. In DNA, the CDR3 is TGTGCCAGCAGCACACAGGGGACAGATACGCAGTATTTT.

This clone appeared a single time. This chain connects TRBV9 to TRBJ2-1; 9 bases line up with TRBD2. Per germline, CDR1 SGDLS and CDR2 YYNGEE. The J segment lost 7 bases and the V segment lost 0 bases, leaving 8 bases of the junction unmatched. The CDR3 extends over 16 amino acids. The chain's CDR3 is CASSVGAGGPTNEQFF. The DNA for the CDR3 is TGTGCCAGCAGCGTAGGGGCGGGAGGGCCAACGAATGAGCAGTTCTTC.

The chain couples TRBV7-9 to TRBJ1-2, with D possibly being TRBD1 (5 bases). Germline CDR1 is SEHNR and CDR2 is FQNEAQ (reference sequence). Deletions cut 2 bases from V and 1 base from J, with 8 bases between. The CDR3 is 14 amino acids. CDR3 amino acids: CASSLQGVNYGYTF. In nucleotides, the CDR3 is TGTGCCAGCAGCTTACAAGGGGTTAACTATGGCTACACCTTC. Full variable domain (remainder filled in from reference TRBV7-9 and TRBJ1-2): DTGVSQNPRHKITKRGQNVTFRCDPISEHNRLYWYRQTLGQGPEFLTYFQNEAQLEKSRLLSDRFSAERPKGSFSTLEIQRTEQGDSAMYLCASSLQGVNYGYTFGSGTRLTVV.

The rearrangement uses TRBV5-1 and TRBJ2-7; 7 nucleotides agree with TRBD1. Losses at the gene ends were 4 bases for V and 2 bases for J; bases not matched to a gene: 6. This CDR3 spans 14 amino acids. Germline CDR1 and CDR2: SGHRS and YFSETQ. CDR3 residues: CASSPGTATYEQYF. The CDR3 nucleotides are TGCGCCAGCAGCCCAGGGACAGCCACCTACGAGCAGTACTTC.

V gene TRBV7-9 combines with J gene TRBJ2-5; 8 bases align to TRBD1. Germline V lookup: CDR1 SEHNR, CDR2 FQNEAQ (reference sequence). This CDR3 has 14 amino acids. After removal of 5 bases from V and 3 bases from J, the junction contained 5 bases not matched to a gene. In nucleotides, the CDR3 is TGTGCCAGCAGCCACCCGGACAGGGAAGAGACCCAGTACTTC. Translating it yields CASSHPDREETQYF. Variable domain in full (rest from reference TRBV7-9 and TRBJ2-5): DTGVSQNPRHKITKRGQNVTFRCDPISEHNRLYWYRQTLGQGPEFLTYFQNEAQLEKSRLLSDRFSAERPKGSFSTLEIQRTEQGDSAMYLCASSHPDREETQYFGPGTRLLVL.

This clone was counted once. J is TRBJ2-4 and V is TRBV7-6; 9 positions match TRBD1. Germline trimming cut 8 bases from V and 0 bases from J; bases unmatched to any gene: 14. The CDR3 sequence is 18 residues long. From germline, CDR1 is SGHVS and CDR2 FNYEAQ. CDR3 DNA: TGTGCCAGCGTGGGGACAGGGCGACTTTCACTAGCCAAAAACATTCAGTACTTC. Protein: CASVGTGRLSLAKNIQYF.

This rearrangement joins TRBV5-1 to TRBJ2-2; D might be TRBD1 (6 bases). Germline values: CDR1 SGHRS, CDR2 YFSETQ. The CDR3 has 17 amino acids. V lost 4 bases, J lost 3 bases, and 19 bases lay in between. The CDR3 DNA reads TGCGCCAGCAGCCGACAGGTGAGGAGGATCGACACCGGGGAGCTGTTTTTT. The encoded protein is CASSRQVRRIDTGELFF.